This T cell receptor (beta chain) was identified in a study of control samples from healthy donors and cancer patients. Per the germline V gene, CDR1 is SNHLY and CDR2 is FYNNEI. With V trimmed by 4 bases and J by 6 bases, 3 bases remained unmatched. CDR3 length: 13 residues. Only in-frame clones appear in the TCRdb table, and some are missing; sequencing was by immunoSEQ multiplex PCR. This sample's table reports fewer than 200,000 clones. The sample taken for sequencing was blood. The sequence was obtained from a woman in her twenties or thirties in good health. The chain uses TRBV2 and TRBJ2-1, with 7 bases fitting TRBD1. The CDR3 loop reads CASSGQGVNEQFF. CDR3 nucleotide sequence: TGTGCCAGCAGTGGGCAGGGGGTCAATGAGCAGTTCTTC. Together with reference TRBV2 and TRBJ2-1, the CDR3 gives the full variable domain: EPEVTQTPSHQVTQMGQEVILRCVPISNHLYFYWYRQILGQKVEFLVSFYNNEISEKSEIFDDQFSVERPDGSNFTLKIRSTKLEDSAMYFCASSGQGVNEQFFGPGTRLTVL.